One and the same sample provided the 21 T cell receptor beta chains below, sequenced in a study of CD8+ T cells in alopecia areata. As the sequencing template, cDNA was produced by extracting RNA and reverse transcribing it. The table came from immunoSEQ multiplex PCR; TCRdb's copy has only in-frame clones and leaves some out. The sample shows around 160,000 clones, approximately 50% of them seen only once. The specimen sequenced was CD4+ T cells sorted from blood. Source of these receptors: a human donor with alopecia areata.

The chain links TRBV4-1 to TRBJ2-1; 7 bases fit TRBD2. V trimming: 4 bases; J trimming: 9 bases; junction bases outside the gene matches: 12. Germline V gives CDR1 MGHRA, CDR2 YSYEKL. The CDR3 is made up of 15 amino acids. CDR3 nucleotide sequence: TGCGCCAGCAGCCCCCTCGGCGGGAGCAATAGTGAGCAGTTCTTC. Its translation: CASSPLGGSNSEQFF.

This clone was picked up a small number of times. CDR3 DNA sequence: TGTGCCAGCAGTGGTCGTGACACAGATACGCAGTATTTT. Translating it yields CASSGRDTDTQYF. The rearrangement links TRBV25-1 to TRBJ2-3; D gene unclear. The V and J ends lost 4 bases and 2 bases respectively, with 7 bases between them. Germline CDR1 is MGHDK and CDR2 is SYGVNS. This CDR3 comprises 13 residues.

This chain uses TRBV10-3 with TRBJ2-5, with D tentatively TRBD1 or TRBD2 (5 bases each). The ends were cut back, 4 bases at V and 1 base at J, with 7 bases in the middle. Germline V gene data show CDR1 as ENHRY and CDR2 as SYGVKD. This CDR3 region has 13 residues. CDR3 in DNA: TGTGCCATCAGTGCGGGGCGCCAAGAGACCCAGTACTTC. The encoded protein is CAISAGRQETQYF.

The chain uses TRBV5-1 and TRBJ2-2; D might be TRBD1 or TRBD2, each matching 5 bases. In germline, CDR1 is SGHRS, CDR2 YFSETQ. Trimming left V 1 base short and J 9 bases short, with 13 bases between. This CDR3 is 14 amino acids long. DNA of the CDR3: TGCGCCAGCAGCTTGACGGGGACGACACGGGAGCTGTTTTTT. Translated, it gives CASSLTGTTRELFF.

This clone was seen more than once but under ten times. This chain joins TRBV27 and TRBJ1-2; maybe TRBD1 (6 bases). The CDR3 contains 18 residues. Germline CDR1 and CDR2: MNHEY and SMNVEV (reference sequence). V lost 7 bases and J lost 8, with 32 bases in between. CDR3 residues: CASTTRSLQGKSLSGYTF. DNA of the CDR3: TGTGCCAGCACCACCCGCTCTCTCCAGGGGAAGTCTTTGAGCGGCTACACCTTC.

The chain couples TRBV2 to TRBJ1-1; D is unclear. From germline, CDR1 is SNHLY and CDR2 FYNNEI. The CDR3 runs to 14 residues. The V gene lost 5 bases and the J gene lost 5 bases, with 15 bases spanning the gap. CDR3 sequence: CASSTNEGGTEAFF. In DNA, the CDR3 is TGTGCCAGCAGTACCAACGAGGGAGGGACTGAAGCTTTCTTT.

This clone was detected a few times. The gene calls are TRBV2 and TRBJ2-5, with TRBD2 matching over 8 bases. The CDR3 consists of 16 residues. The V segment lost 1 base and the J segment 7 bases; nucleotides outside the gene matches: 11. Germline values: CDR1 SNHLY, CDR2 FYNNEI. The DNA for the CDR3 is TGTGCCAGCAGTGAAGGTCTAGCGGGCGGTTCCGGGACCCAGTACTTC. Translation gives CASSEGLAGGSGTQYF.

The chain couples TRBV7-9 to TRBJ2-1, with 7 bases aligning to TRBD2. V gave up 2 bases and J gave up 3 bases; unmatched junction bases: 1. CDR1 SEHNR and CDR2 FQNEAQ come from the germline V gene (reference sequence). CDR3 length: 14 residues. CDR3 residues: CASSLSSGYNEQFF. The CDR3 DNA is TGTGCCAGCAGCTTATCTAGCGGCTACAATGAGCAGTTCTTC.

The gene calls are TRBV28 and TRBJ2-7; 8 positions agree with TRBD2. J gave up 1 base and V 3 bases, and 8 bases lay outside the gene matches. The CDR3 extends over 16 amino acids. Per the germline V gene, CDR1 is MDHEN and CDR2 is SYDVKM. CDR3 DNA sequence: TGTGCCAGCAGTTTGGTGATAGCGGGGACTTCCTACGAGCAGTACTTC. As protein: CASSLVIAGTSYEQYF.

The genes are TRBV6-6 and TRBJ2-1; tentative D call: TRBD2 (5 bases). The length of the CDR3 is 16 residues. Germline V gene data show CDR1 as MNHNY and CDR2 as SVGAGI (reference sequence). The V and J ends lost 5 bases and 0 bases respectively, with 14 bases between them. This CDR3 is CASSVLGLSSYNEQFF. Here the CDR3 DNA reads TGTGCCAGCAGTGTGCTCGGACTGAGCTCCTACAATGAGCAGTTCTTC.

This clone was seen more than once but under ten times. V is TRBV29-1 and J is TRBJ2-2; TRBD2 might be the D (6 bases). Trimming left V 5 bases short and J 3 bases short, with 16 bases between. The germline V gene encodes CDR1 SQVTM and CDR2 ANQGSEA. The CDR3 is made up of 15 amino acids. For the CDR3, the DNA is TGCAGCGTTCAGGGTGGGGGGTCTGACACCGGGGAGCTGTTTTTT. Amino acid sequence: CSVQGGGSDTGELFF.

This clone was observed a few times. CDR3 in DNA: TGTGCCAGCAGCCGTCAGGGTAGTGGGTGGGAGACCCAGTACTTC. Its protein product is CASSRQGSGWETQYF. The chain couples TRBV7-3 to TRBJ2-5; D perhaps matches TRBD1 (5 bases). The CDR3 extends over 15 amino acids. V was clipped by 5 bases and J by 5 bases, with 18 bases between them. Germline CDR1 SGHTA, CDR2 FQGTGA.

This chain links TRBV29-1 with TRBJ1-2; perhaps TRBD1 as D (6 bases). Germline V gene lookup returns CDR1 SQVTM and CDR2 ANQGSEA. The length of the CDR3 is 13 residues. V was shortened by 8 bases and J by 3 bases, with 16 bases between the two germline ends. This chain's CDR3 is CSWLGNRDYGYTF. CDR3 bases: TGCAGCTGGTTGGGGAACAGGGACTATGGCTACACCTTC.

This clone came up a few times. The CDR3 coding sequence is TGTGCCAGCAACACACAGGGGTGGATCACTGAAGCTTTCTTT. Amino acids: CASNTQGWITEAFF. The V and J genes are TRBV6-5 and TRBJ1-1; TRBD1 aligns across 7 bases. This CDR3 has 14 residues. Germline V gene sequence: CDR1 MNHEY, CDR2 SVGAGI. V lost 7 bases, J lost 4 bases, and 9 bases stayed unmatched.

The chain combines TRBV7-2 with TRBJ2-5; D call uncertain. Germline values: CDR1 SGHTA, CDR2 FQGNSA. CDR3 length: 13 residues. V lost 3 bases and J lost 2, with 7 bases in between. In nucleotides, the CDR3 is TGTGCCAGCAGCTTCCCGCCGCAAGAGACCCAGTACTTC. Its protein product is CASSFPPQETQYF.

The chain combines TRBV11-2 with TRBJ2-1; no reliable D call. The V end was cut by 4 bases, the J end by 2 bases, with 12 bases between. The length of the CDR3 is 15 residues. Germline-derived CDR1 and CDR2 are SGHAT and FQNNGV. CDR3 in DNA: TGTGCCAGCAGCTACCTAGTAGCCCCCTACAATGAGCAGTTCTTC. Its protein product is CASSYLVAPYNEQFF.

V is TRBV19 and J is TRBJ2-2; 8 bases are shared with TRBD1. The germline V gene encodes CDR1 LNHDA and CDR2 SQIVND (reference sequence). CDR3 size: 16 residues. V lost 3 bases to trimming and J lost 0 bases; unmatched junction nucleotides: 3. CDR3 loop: CASSIIQGANTGELFF. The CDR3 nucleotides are TGTGCCAGTAGTATCATACAGGGGGCGAACACCGGGGAGCTGTTTTTT.

The CDR3 region has the DNA TGTGCCAGCAGTCATAATCGTTGGGGCCATTCTTTCGGCTACACCTTC. Encoded protein: CASSHNRWGHSFGYTF. V is TRBV28 and J is TRBJ1-2; maybe TRBD1 (5 bases). V was pared by 5 bases and J by 8 bases, with 24 bases between. Germline V gene data show CDR1 as MDHEN and CDR2 as SYDVKM. CDR3 length equals 16 residues.

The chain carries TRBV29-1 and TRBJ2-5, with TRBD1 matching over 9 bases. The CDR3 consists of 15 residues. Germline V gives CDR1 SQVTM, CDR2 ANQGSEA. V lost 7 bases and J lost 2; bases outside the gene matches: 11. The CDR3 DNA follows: TGCAGCGCCCTCCTCGAGGGACAGGGACAAGAGACCCAGTACTTC. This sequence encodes CSALLEGQGQETQYF. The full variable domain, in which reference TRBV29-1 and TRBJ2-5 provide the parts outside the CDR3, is SAVISQKPSRDICQRGTSLTIQCQVDSQVTMMFWYRQQPGQSLTLIATANQGSEATYESGFVIDKFPISRPNLTFSTLTVSNMSPEDSSIYLCSALLEGQGQETQYFGPGTRLLVL.

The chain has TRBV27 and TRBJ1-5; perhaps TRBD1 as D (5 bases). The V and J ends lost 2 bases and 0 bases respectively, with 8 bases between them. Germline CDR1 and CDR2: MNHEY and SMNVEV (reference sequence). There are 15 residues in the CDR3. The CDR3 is CASSLRGYSNQPQHF. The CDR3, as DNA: TGTGCCAGCAGTTTAAGGGGTTATAGCAATCAGCCCCAGCATTTT.

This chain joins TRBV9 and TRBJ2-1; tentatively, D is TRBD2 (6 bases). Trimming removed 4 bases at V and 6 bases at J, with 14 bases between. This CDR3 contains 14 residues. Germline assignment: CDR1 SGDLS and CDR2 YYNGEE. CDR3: CASSLPGAFNEQFF. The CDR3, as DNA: TGTGCCAGCAGCCTCCCGGGAGCCTTCAATGAGCAGTTCTTC.